Reported below is one TCR beta chain. The antigen is undetermined. The cDNA had a unique molecular identifier and a template-switch universal primer site. Each CDR3 protein gets one entry after TCRdb re-called the 5' RACE reads with MiXCR. The sample includes some 710,000 distinct CDR3 sequences, around 6% of them seen just once. The data belong to a study of identical twins. Study results and caveats: The same donors were not followed; conclusions instead depended on cross-sectional statistical analysis. Out-of-frame alpha sequences shared between twins exhibited an excess of low generation probability. Twin pairs had excess sharing that was weaker in beta out-of-frame sequences.

The sequenced material came from naive T cells sorted from blood. This TCR came from a man aged 18 to 29 in good health.

CDR3 sequence: CASSFGQRITGELFF. As DNA, the CDR3 is TGCGCCAGCAGCTTCGGGCAGAGAATTACCGGGGAGCTGTTTTTT. The chain has TRBV5-1 and TRBJ2-2, with D unresolved. The CDR3 length is 15 residues. The germline V gene has CDR1 SGHRS and CDR2 YFSETQ. V dropped 2 bases and J dropped 5 bases, with 13 bases sitting between them.